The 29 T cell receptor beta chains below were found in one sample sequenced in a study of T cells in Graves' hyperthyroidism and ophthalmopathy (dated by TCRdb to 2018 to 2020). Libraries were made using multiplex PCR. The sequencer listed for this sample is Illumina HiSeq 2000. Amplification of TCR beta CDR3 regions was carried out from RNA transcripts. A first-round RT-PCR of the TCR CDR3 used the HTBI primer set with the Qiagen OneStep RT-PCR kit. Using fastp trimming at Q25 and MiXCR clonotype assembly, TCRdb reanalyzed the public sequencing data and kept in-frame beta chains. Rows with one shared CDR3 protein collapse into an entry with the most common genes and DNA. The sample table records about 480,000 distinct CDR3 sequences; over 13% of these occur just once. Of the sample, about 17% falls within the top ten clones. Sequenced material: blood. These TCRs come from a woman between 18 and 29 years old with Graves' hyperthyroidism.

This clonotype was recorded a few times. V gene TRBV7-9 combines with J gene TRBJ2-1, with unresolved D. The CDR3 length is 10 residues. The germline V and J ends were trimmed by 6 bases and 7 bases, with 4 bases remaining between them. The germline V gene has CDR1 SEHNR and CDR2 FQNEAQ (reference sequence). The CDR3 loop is CASRVNEQFF. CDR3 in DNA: TGTGCCAGCAGGGTGAATGAGCAGTTCTTC. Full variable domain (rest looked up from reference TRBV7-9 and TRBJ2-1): DTGVSQNPRHKITKRGQNVTFRCDPISEHNRLYWYRQTLGQGPEFLTYFQNEAQLEKSRLLSDRFSAERPKGSFSTLEIQRTEQGDSAMYLCASRVNEQFFGPGTRLTVL.

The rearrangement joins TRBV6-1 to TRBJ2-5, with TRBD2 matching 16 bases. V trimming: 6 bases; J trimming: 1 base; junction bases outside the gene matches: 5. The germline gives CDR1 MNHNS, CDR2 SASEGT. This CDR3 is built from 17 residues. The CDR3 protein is CASRGLAGGTVQETQYF. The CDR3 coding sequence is TGTGCCAGCAGGGGACTAGCGGGAGGGACCGTCCAAGAGACCCAGTACTTC.

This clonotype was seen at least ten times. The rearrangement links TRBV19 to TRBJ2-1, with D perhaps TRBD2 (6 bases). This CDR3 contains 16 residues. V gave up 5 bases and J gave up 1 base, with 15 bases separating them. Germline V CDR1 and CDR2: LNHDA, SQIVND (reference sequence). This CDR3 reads CASSSGSGGSYNEQFF. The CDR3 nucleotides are TGTGCCAGTAGTTCAGGGTCCGGGGGTTCCTACAATGAGCAGTTCTTC. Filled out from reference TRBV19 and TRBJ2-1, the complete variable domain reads DGGITQSPKYLFRKEGQNVTLSCEQNLNHDAMYWYRQDPGQGLRLIYYSQIVNDFQKGDIAEGYSVSREKKESFPLTVTSAQKNPTAFYLCASSSGSGGSYNEQFFGPGTRLTVL.

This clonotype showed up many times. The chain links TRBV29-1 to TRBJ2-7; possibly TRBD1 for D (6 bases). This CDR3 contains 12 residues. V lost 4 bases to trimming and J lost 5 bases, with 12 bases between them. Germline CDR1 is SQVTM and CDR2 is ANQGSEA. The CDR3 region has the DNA TGCAGCGTTGTGGGTGGGGGCCACGAGCAGTACTTC. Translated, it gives CSVVGGGHEQYF.

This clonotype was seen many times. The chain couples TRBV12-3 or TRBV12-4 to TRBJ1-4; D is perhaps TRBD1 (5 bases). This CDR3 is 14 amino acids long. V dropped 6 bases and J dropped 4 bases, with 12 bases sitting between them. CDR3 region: CASSPGRNNEKLFF. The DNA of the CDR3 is TGTGCCAGCAGCCCGGGACGGAATAATGAAAAACTGTTTTTT.

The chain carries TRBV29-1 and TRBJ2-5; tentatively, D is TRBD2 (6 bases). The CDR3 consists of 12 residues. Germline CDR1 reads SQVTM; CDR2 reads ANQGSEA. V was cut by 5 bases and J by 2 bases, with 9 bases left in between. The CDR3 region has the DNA TGCAGCGTTAACCTAGCGCAAGAGACCCAGTACTTC. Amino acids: CSVNLAQETQYF.

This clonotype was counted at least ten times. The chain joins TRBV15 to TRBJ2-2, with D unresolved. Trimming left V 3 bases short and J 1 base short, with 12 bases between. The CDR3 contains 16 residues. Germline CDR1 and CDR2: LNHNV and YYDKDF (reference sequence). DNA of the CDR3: TGTGCCACCAGCAGTCACGATATGCTGAACACCGGGGAGCTGTTTTTT. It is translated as CATSSHDMLNTGELFF.

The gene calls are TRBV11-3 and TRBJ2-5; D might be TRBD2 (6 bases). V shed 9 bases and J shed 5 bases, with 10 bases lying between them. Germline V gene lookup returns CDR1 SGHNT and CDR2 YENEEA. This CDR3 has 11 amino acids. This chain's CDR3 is CASGGTETQYF. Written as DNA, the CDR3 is TGTGCCAGTGGGGGGACGGAGACCCAGTACTTC.

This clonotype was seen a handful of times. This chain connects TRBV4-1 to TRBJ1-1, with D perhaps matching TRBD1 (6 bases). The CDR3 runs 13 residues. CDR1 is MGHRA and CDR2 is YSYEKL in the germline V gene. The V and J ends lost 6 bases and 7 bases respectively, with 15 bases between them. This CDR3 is CASSVQGVGEAFF. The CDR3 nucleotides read TGCGCCAGCAGTGTACAGGGTGTCGGTGAAGCTTTCTTT.

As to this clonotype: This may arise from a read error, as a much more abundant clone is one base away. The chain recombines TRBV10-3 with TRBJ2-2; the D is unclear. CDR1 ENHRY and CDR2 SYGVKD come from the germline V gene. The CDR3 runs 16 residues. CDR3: CAISESSRINTVELFF. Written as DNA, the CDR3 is TGTGCCATCAGTGAGTCGTCCCGGATCAACACCGTGGAGCTGTTTTTT.

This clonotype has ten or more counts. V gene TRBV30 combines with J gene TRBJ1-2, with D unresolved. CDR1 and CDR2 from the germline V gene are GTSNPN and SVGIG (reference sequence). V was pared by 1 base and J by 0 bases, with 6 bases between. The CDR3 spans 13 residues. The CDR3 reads CAWSGQANYGYTF. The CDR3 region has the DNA TGTGCCTGGAGTGGCCAGGCTAACTATGGCTACACCTTC.

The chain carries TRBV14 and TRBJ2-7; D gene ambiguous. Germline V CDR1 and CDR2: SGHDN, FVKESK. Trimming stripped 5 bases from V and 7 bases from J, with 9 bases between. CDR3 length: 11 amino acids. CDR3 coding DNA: TGTGCCAGCAGCTTCCGTTCGGAGCAGTACTTC. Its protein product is CASSFRSEQYF.

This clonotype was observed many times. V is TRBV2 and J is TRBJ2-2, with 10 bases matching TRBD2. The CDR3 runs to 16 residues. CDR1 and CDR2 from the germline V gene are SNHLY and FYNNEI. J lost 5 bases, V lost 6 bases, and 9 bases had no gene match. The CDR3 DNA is TGTGCCAGCAGCCAACTAGCGGGAAGGGGAACCGGGGAGCTGTTTTTT. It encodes CASSQLAGRGTGELFF.

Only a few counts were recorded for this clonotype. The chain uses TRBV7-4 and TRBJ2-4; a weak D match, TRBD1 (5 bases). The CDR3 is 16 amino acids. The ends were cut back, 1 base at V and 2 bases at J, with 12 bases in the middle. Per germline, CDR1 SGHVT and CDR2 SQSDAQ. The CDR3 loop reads CASSLDQGITKNIQYF. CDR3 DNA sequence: TGTGCCAGCAGCTTAGATCAGGGAATAACCAAAAACATTCAGTACTTC.

Written as DNA, the CDR3 is TGCGCCAGCAGCCCGGGACAGGGTGTAAGTGGCTACACCTTC. Its protein product is CASSPGQGVSGYTF. This rearrangement joins TRBV5-1 to TRBJ1-2, with 9 nucleotides matching TRBD1. Germline V gives CDR1 SGHRS, CDR2 YFSETQ. The CDR3 runs 14 residues. The V segment lost 4 bases and the J segment 7 bases; nucleotides outside the gene matches: 8.

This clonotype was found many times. The DNA for the CDR3 is TGTGCCAGCAGTCGCACTAGACCCGGGGGGTCCTACAATGAGCAGTTCTTC. It is translated as CASSRTRPGGSYNEQFF. V is TRBV12-3 or TRBV12-4 and J is TRBJ2-1; 7 bases align to TRBD2. V was pared by 5 bases and J by 1 base, with 11 bases of the junction left unmatched. The CDR3 is 17 residues long.

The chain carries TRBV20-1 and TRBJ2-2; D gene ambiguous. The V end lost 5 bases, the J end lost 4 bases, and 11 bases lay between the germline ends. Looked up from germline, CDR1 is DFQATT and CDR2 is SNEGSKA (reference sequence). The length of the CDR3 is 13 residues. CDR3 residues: CSAPPQGTGELFF. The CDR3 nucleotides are TGCAGTGCTCCGCCACAAGGCACCGGGGAGCTGTTTTTT.

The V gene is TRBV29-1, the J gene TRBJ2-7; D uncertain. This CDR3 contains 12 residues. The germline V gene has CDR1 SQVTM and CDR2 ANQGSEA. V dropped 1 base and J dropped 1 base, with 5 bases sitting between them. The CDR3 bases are TGCAGCGTTGAAGGGCCGTCCTACGAGCAGTACGTC. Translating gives CSVEGPSYEQYV.

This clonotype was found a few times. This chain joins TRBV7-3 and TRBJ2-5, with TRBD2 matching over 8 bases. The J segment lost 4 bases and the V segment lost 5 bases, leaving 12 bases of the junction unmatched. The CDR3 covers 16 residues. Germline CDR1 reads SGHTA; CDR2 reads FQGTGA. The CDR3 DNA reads TGTGCCAGCAGCCAAACCTCCGGGACTAGAGGAGAGACCCAGTACTTC. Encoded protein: CASSQTSGTRGETQYF.

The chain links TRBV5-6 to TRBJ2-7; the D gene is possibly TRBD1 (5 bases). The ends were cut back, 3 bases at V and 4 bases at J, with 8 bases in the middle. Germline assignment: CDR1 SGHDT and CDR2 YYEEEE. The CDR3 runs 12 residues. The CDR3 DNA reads TGTGCCAGCAGCTCACAGGATTACGAGCAGTACGTC. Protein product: CASSSQDYEQYV.

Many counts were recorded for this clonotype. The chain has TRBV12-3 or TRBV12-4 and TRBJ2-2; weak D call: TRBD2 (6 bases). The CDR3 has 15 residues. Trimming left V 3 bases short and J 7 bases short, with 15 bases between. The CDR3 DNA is TGTGCCAGCAGTTTCCGGAGCGGGTCCAGCGGGGAGCTGTTTTTT. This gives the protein CASSFRSGSSGELFF.

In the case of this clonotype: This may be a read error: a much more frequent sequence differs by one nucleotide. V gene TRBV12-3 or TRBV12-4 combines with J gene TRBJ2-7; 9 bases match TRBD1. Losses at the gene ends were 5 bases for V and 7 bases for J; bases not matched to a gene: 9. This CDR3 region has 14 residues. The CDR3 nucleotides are TGTGCCAGCAGTCGGACGGACAGGGGTAATGAGCAGTACTTC. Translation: CASSRTDRGNEQYF.

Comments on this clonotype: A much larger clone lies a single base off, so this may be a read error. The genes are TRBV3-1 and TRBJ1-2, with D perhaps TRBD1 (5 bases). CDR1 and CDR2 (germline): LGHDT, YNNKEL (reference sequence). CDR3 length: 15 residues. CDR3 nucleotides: TGTGCCAGCAGCCAAGGTCCCGGGACTGTCTATGACTACACCTTC. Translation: CASSQGPGTVYDYTF.

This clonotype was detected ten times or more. As DNA, the CDR3 is TGTGCCAGCAGGTACTCTGGAAACACCATATATTTT. Its translation is CASRYSGNTIYF. V usage is TRBV12-3 or TRBV12-4 and J usage is TRBJ1-3; D remains unclear. The germline V and J ends were trimmed by 6 bases and 0 bases, with 3 bases remaining between them. The CDR3 is made up of 12 amino acids.

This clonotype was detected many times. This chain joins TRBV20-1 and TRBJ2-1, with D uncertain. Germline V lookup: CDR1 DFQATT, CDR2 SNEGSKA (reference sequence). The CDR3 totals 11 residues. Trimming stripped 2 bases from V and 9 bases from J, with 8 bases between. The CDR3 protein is CSARKASEQFF. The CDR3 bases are TGCAGTGCTAGAAAAGCTAGTGAGCAGTTCTTC.

The CDR3 DNA reads as TGTGCCAGCCAACCCTCCCCTCTAGCGCCCTACAATGAGCAGTTCTTC. Translated: CASQPSPLAPYNEQFF. The chain is built from TRBV7-6 and TRBJ2-1; the D gene is possibly TRBD2 (6 bases). Germline lookup yields CDR1 SGHVS and CDR2 FNYEAQ. The CDR3 covers 16 residues. Trimming shortened V by 8 bases and J by 2 bases, and 19 bases separated the two germline ends.

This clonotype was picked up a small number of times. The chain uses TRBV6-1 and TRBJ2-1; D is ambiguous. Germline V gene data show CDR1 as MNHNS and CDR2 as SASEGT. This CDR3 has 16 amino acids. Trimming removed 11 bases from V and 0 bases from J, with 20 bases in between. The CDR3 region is CAGITMDGSSYNEQFF. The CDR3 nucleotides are TGTGCCGGCATAACCATGGACGGAAGCTCCTACAATGAGCAGTTCTTC.

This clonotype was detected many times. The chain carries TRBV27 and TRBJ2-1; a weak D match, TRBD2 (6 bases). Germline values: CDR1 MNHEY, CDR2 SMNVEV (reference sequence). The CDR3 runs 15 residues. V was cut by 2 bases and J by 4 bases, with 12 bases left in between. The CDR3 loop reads CASSLGASEYNEQFF. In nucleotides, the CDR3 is TGTGCCAGCAGTTTAGGTGCTAGCGAGTACAATGAGCAGTTCTTC.

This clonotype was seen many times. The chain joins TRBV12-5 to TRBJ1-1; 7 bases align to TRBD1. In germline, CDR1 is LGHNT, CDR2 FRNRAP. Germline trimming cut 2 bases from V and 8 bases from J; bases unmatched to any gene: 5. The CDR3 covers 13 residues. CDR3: CASGLPGQREAFF. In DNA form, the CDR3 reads TGTGCTAGTGGTTTGCCGGGACAGCGAGAAGCTTTCTTT.